What follows are 3 T cell receptor beta chains derived from one specimen sequenced in a study of blood T cell repertoires in COVID-19. Sequencing used immunoSEQ multiplex PCR; TCRdb keeps in-frame clones, though not all of them. This sample has 150,000 to 200,000 clones, with 85% to 90% found just once. Specimen: peripheral blood. These receptors were collected from a woman in her 70s with COVID-19, enrolled during active disease.

The chain employs TRBV28 and TRBJ1-1; D gene unclear. The germline V and J ends were trimmed by 3 bases and 1 base, with 9 bases remaining between them. CDR1 is MDHEN, CDR2 SYDVKM, per germline. CDR3 length: 14 residues. CDR3 in amino acids: CASSFRGGNTEAFF. DNA of the CDR3: TGTGCCAGCAGTTTTCGGGGTGGGAACACTGAAGCTTTCTTT. Filled out from reference TRBV28 and TRBJ1-1, the complete variable domain reads DVKVTQSSRYLVKRTGEKVFLECVQDMDHENMFWYRQDPGLGLRLIYFSYDVKMKEKGDIPEGYSVSREKKERFSLILESASTNQTSMYLCASSFRGGNTEAFFGQGTRLTVV.

The rearrangement joins TRBV4-1 to TRBJ1-2; D is uncertain. Trimming cost V 0 bases and J 2 bases, with 13 bases left between them. This CDR3 spans 16 amino acids. The germline V gene has CDR1 MGHRA and CDR2 YSYEKL. CDR3 bases: TGCGCCAGCAGCCAAGAAACTCAACTATTCAACTATGGCTACACCTTC. Amino acids: CASSQETQLFNYGYTF.

The chain has TRBV7-2 and TRBJ1-5, with TRBD1 identical over 11 bases. This CDR3 is built from 17 residues. Germline-derived CDR1 and CDR2 are SGHTA and FQGNSA. V dropped 4 bases and J dropped 0; count of bases not matched to a gene: 5. The DNA for the CDR3 is TGTGCCAGCAGCTGGACAGGGGGCCTATATAGCAATCAGCCCCAGCATTTT. Its translation: CASSWTGGLYSNQPQHF.